A selection of T cell receptor beta chains follows, all from one sample in a study of control samples from healthy donors and cancer patients. The assay was immunoSEQ multiplex PCR, and TCRdb's table has in-frame clones only and misses some. The sample lists 130,000 to 150,000 clones, about 91% seen once, with approximately 2.9% in the top ten. The sequenced material came from blood. These receptors were collected from a man aged 30 to 39 in good health. Both conserved end residues are part of each CDR3. The order of the fields is clone size, V gene, J gene, CDR3 protein. Some rows mark clone size as missing; the rest say once, few, many or name a class of expanded clone.

>once|TRBV5-1|TRBJ2-7
CASSPLNAGEQYF
>NA|TRBV5-6|TRBJ1-3
CASSLEGSLSGNTIYF
>NA|TRBV5-1|TRBJ1-2
CASSKRQGENYGYTF
>few|TRBV19|TRBJ1-4
CASSIRQGMNEKLFF
>NA|TRBV25-1|TRBJ1-2
CASSEQPDIYGYTF
>NA|TRBV6-5|TRBJ2-7
CASKGISYEQYF
>NA|TRBV2|TRBJ1-5
CASSDRVGQPQHF
>few|TRBV5-1|TRBJ1-6
CASSPDPSAPLHF
>many|TRBV5-1|TRBJ2-2
CASSPPGQGDGELFF
>NA|TRBV10-3|TRBJ2-7
CAISATSYEQYF
>NA|TRBV19|TRBJ2-1
CASSIGGGEQFF
>NA|TRBV20-1|TRBJ2-1
CSASSRVNEQFF
>NA|TRBV27|TRBJ1-4
CASSLSRTVLEKLFF
>NA|TRBV6-6|TRBJ1-5
CASNQQGADQPQHF
>few|TRBV7-2|TRBJ2-1
CASSLSLGGGNEQFF
>NA|TRBV5-1|TRBJ1-1
CASSLSLSVSTEAFF
>NA|TRBV5-6|TRBJ2-7
CASSLVGQGFSYEQYF
>NA|TRBV19|TRBJ1-2
CASSITQGLDFYGYTF
>NA|TRBV9|TRBJ2-3
CASSEQGSTDTQYF
>NA|TRBV28|TRBJ1-2
CASSHPGRGDYGYTF
>once|TRBV12-3/TRBV12-4|TRBJ2-3
CASIDDGTDTQYF
>NA|TRBV28|TRBJ2-1
CASKPPQGVDEQFF
>NA|TRBV30|TRBJ1-1
CAWMTRKNTEAFF
>NA|TRBV19|TRBJ2-3
CASSIMSGDTQYF
>NA|TRBV10-1|TRBJ1-1
CASSRDRDTEAFF
>NA|TRBV7-9|TRBJ2-3
CASSLVGADTQYF
>NA|TRBV11-2|TRBJ1-1
CASSLNYNTEAFF
>NA|TRBV4-1|TRBJ1-4
CASRRNEKLFF
>NA|TRBV4-2|TRBJ2-2
CASSQEAGELFF
>NA|TRBV9|TRBJ1-3
CASSVGAVSSGNTIYF
>NA|TRBV10-3|TRBJ2-1
CAISLAGSHNEQFF
>NA|TRBV4-2|TRBJ2-3
CASSQDSGLAGGLLVDTQYF
>NA|TRBV3-1/TRBV3-2|TRBJ2-7
CASSQGDYSSEQYF
>NA|TRBV23-1|TRBJ2-3
CASNNTGTSGGAANTDTQYF
>NA|TRBV3-1/TRBV3-2|TRBJ1-1
CASSQDEAGVLSNTEAFF
>NA|TRBV6-4|TRBJ1-1
CASRPDRSTEAFF
>NA|TRBV28|TRBJ2-7
CASGSTGSDDEQYF
>NA|TRBV9|TRBJ1-6
CASSPRVSSYNSPLHF
>few|TRBV5-1|TRBJ1-1
CASSHPDRRNTEAFF
>NA|TRBV23-1|TRBJ1-4
CASSHYRDLDEKLFF
>NA|TRBV5-4|TRBJ1-5
CASSLWGSNQPQHF
>NA|TRBV6-5|TRBJ1-1
CASRRTGANTEAFF
>NA|TRBV6-6|TRBJ1-5
CASSYSNLGQPQHF
>NA|TRBV23-1|TRBJ1-1
CASSPGQMNTEAFF
>NA|TRBV30|TRBJ1-2
CAWSTGQGKYGYTF
>NA|TRBV12-3/TRBV12-4|TRBJ1-2
CASSPLGVYGYTF
>NA|TRBV5-1|TRBJ2-7
CASSPSGQGPSYEQYF
>NA|TRBV2|TRBJ1-4
CASIGPSGKEKLFF
>NA|TRBV30|TRBJ2-5
CAWNWVGETQYF
>NA|TRBV28|TRBJ2-2
CASRFRGLSGELFF